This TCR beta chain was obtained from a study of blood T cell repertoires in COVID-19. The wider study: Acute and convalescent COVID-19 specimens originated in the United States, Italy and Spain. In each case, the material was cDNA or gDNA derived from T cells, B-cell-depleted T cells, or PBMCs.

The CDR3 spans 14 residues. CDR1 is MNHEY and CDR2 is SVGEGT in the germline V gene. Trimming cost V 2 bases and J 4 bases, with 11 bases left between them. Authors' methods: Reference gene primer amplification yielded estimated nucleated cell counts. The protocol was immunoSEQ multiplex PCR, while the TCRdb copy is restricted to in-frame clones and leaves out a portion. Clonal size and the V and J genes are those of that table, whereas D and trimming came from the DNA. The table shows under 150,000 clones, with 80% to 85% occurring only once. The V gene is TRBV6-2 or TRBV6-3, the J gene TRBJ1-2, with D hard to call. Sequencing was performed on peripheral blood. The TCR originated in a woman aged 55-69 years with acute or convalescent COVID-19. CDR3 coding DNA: TGTGCCAGCAGTTACGTGAGGAAATCCTATGGCTACACCTTC. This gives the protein CASSYVRKSYGYTF.